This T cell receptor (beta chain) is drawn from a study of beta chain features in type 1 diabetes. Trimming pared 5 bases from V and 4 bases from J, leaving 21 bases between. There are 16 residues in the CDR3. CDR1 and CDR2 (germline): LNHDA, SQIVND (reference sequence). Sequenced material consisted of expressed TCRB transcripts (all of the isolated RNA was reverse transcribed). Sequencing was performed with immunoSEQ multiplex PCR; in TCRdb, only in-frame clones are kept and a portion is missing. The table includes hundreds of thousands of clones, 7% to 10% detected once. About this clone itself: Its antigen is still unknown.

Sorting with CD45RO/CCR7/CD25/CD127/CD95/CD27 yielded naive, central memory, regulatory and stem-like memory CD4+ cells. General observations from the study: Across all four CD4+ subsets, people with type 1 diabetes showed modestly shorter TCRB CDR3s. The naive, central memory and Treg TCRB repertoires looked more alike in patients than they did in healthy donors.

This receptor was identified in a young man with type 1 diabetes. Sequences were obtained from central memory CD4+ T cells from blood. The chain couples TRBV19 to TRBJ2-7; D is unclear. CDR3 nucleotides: TGTGCCAGTAGTTTTAATCCACAGATACCCTCTTACGAGCAGTACTTC. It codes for CASSFNPQIPSYEQYF. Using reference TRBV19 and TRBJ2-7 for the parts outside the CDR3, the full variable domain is DGGITQSPKYLFRKEGQNVTLSCEQNLNHDAMYWYRQDPGQGLRLIYYSQIVNDFQKGDIAEGYSVSREKKESFPLTVTSAQKNPTAFYLCASSFNPQIPSYEQYFGPGTRLTVT.